The clone carrying this TCR beta chain was observed at least ten times. The sample is drawn from a study of spatial heterogeneity in lung cancer. Looking at the study overall: Untreated early-stage non-small cell lung cancer patients, approximately 79 in total, were the donors.

Time point specified: blood at routine non-recurrence follow-up after resection. TCRdb redid the calling of the 5' RACE reads with MiXCR, one entry per CDR3 protein. Among under 75,000 distinct CDR3 sequences listed, about 9.5% were seen once. The input for sequencing was PBMCs, taken at follow-up. The TCR comes from a female donor with early-stage non-small cell lung cancer.

As DNA, the CDR3 is TGCAGTGCCCACCAAAGCAAGTTCACCCAGTACTTC. This translates into CSAHQSKFTQYF. The chain has TRBV20-1 and TRBJ2-5; the D is unclear. The CDR3 length is 12 residues. Germline V gene data show CDR1 as DFQATT and CDR2 as SNEGSKA (reference sequence). V gave up 6 bases and J gave up 8 bases, with 16 bases separating them.